This T cell receptor beta chain was recorded in a study of cytomegalovirus exposure and HLA in healthy donors. On the study more broadly: An early release of data contained about 85 million unique TCRs, which came from HLA-typed donors.

On this clone itself: Its target is unknown.

Trimming took 2 bases from V and 6 from J; bases not matched to a gene: 7. Germline CDR1 and CDR2: MNHEY and SVGAGI. This CDR3 contains 16 residues. PCR primers comprised 60 Vbeta and 13 Jbeta primers. TCRdb's copy holds only in-frame clones and misses some; the assay was immunoSEQ multiplex PCR. The sample includes 200,000 to 250,000 clones, 75% of them seen just once. Study findings and constraints: An Asian-associated ancestry cluster reportedly showed fewer N-insertions than the approximately 670-donor mean in a later analysis.

The chain joins TRBV6-5 to TRBJ2-1; 10 bases fit TRBD2. This TCR was recovered from a woman in her thirties in good health and CMV-seronegative. Specimen: PBMCs. The CDR3 loop is CASSYALAGVRNEQFF. CDR3 nucleotide sequence: TGTGCCAGCAGTTACGCCCTAGCGGGGGTTCGCAATGAGCAGTTCTTC.